The clone carrying this T cell receptor beta chain occurred many times. Its cognate antigen is unknown. These data are taken from a study of T cells in Graves' hyperthyroidism and ophthalmopathy. Study-wide results and limits: Blood also showed most of the thyroid clonotypes that were expanded above 0.001. Ophthalmopathy was model-predicted a median about 6.7 months pre-onset.

Germline V gives CDR1 SGHTA, CDR2 FQGTGA. Trimming took 2 bases from V and 5 from J, leaving 13 bases between them. The CDR3 consists of 16 residues. Researchers barred patients who had uncontrolled infection, other autoimmune disease, pregnancy or lactation. The PBMCs had their origin in around 9.1 ml of fresh peripheral blood. Amplification targeted TCR beta CDR3 regions from RNA transcripts. Carried out on the TCR CDR3, a first-round RT-PCR used the HTBI primer set. TCRdb called the multiplex PCR reads again in MiXCR, with one record for every CDR3 protein. The data hold a few hundred thousand distinct CDR3 sequences, with about 14% observed a single time.

The sequencing sample was made of blood. The chain is built from TRBV7-3 and TRBJ1-6; D unclear. The sequence came from a woman aged 25 to 39 with Graves' ophthalmopathy. The CDR3 spells CASSLVPIGNNSPLHF. The CDR3 region has the DNA TGTGCCAGCAGCTTAGTCCCCATTGGGAATAATTCACCCCTCCACTTT.